Reported below is one T cell receptor beta chain. What it recognizes is unknown. The data were taken from a study of radiotherapy plus CTLA-4 blockade in lung cancer. Notes on the study in general: After treatment with radiotherapy plus ipilimumab, TCR clones that came from the tumor expanded in blood.

Generated by immunoSEQ multiplex PCR, the TCRdb table keeps only in-frame clones and is missing some. The sample lists roughly 98,000 clones, about 85% occurring once. The receptor was derived from a human donor with non-small cell lung cancer that progressed on radiotherapy plus ipilimumab. This sample comprised peripheral blood, obtained from a patient treated with radiotherapy plus ipilimumab.

The CDR3: CASSSGGRYEQYF. The CDR3 nucleotides read TGTGCCAGCAGTTCCGGGGGGCGGTACGAGCAGTACTTC. The genes are TRBV27 and TRBJ2-7; a weak D match, TRBD2 (7 bases). Germline CDR1 MNHEY, CDR2 SMNVEV (reference sequence). The CDR3 sequence is 13 residues long. Deletions cut 4 bases from V and 4 bases from J, with 11 bases between.